Sequencing of this TCR beta chain was carried out in a study of T cells in Graves' hyperthyroidism and ophthalmopathy (dated by TCRdb to between 2018 and 2020). About the study as a whole: Peripheral blood was sampled at the time of initial diagnosis, prior to any treatment. TCR V-J signatures able to tell the groups apart were searched for in a discovery cohort of 100 patients, of whom 40 to 45 had Graves' ophthalmopathy and 55 to 65 had stable Graves' hyperthyroidism. Whether ophthalmopathy could be predicted prospectively was tested in an independent validation cohort made up of roughly 19 hyperthyroidism patients plus 17 patients who later progressed to ophthalmopathy. For training and testing, the 80 to 100 patients in the discovery cohort were randomly divided in a 7:3 ratio. In more than 5 Graves' hyperthyroidism patients, the study also compared T-cell repertoires from thyroid tissue with T-cell repertoires from blood. Once sampling was done, hyperthyroidism patients were given methimazole at a starting dose of 30 mg daily, whereas ophthalmopathy patients were given high-dose intravenous methylprednisolone. The paper reports TCR Vbeta CDR3 sequencing of roughly 140 peripheral blood samples: 43 ophthalmopathy, approximately 74 hyperthyroidism and some 17 progressor patients.

Stable Graves' hyperthyroidism was defined as no progression to ophthalmopathy during 18 months of follow-up. The hyperthyroidism patients were between 18 and 65 years old and newly diagnosed, with a disease duration of less than 2 months. The study excluded patients with uncontrolled infections, other autoimmune diseases, pregnancy or lactation. Diagnoses were established on the basis of clinical symptoms, serum thyroxine and TRAb, thyroid ultrasound, and orbital computed tomography. Ficoll-Paque density gradient centrifugation was used to isolate PBMCs from about 10 ml of fresh peripheral blood. Total RNA was extracted with Trizol reagent, and quality was checked on an Agilent 2100 Bioanalyzer. The germline V gene (reference sequence) specifies DFQATT as CDR1 and SNEGSKA as CDR2. For this chain, trimming is 5 bases at the V end and 5 bases at the J end, and the number of junction bases without a gene match is 5. From the cysteine up to the phenylalanine, the CDR3 has a length of 12 residues. The read is trimmed to its CDR3 DNA, 36 bases read in frame from base 1.

The research as a whole found: Ophthalmopathy was separated from stable hyperthyroidism by a 13 V-J signature model, with around 90% sensitivity and around 81% specificity obtained in cross-validation and 80%/75% obtained in testing. In validation, progression to ophthalmopathy was predicted by the model with 70.59% sensitivity and roughly 76% specificity, a median of 6.5 months before onset. Sample size was not statistically predetermined, and blinding of investigators to group allocation was not performed. Most expanded thyroid clonotypes (frequency above 0.001) were also detected in blood, a finding suggesting that blood repertoires may reflect thyroid immune responses.

This clonotype was picked up many times. Its antigen specificity is not known. No base-level quality is on record; no much larger clone is a single base apart. The TCR beta CDR3 regions were amplified from the RNA transcripts. The first round of RT-PCR for the TCR CDR3 was performed with the HTBI primer set and the Qiagen OneStep RT-PCR kit. A second multiplex PCR round built the libraries, followed by size selection and purification. Paired-end sequencing of the libraries was performed with 100 bp reads on an Illumina HiSeq2000. From the authors' description of their analysis: Raw data were processed with SOAPnuke, discarding reads with adapters, uncalled bases, mean Phred below 15, or no exact constant-primer or identifier match. COPE v1.2.5 was used to merge high-quality paired reads, and clonotypes were defined as unique nucleotide sequences. Clonotypes were aligned to IMGT TRBV, TRBD and TRBJ reference segments using MiTCR v1.1. The analysis included only V-J combinations with a frequency above 0.0001, which together covered approximately 99% of the repertoires. A TCS score was defined as the ratio of F50 (clonal expansion) to E x V (chaos), with BLOSUM62-based TCRdist applied between CDR3 peptides within each V-J. Welch's t-statistics and random forest reduced roughly 530 V-J features to 10 to 15, which were used in a naive Bayes classifier (R e1071). The public sequencing data were trimmed at Q25 with fastp and processed into clonotypes with MiXCR by TCRdb, which kept only in-frame beta chains. Each record represents a unique CDR3 protein, reported with the most common genes and DNA among its rows. TCRdb assigned the V and J calls; the authors' analysis was not used. The sample table shows some 620,000 distinct CDR3 sequences, and roughly 17% are seen once. The biggest ten clones account for less than 4.5% of the sample.

The specimen was blood. This clonotype was obtained from a woman between 25 and 40 years old with Graves' hyperthyroidism. The chain links TRBV20-1 with TRBJ2-7, with 8 middle bases fitting TRBD2. The DNA sequence is as follows: TGCAGTGCTGAGCGGGAGCCCGACGAGCAGTACTTC. This translates into CSAEREPDEQYF.